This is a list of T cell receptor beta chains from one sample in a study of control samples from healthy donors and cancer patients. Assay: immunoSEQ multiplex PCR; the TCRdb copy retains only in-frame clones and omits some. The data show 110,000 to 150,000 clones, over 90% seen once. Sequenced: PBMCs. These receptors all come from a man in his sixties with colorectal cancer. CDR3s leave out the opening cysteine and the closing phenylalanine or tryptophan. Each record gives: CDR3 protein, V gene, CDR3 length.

CDR3 protein: ASSEAPLQGVLYGYT
V gene: TRBV6-1
CDR3 length: 15

CDR3 protein: ASSLVAGGWSTDTQY
V gene: TRBV7-8
CDR3 length: 15

CDR3 protein: ASSLGLKKETQY
V gene: TRBV5-4
CDR3 length: 12

CDR3 protein: ASSEGLTASTDTQY
V gene: TRBV9
CDR3 length: 14

CDR3 protein: ASSVATIQETQY
V gene: TRBV2
CDR3 length: 12

CDR3 protein: ASSTPGRWPETQY
V gene: TRBV19
CDR3 length: 13

CDR3 protein: ATSRDRGPNEQY
V gene: TRBV15
CDR3 length: 12

CDR3 protein: ASTMTGFVPQYSNQPQH
V gene: TRBV28
CDR3 length: 17

CDR3 protein: ASSYRGTVGEKLF
V gene: TRBV6-2/TRBV6-3
CDR3 length: 13

CDR3 protein: ASSLARDLAN
V gene: TRBV11-2
CDR3 length: 10

CDR3 protein: AISGGPDTQY
V gene: TRBV10-3
CDR3 length: 10

CDR3 protein: ASSQDAGGGEKLF
V gene: TRBV4-3
CDR3 length: 13

CDR3 protein: ASSQVGSGRDTEAF
V gene: TRBV4-1
CDR3 length: 14

CDR3 protein: ASSLLTGAWNTEAF
V gene: TRBV27
CDR3 length: 14

CDR3 protein: ASSQGNRVFEETQY
V gene: TRBV14
CDR3 length: 14

CDR3 protein: ATSLTGDQETQY
V gene: TRBV24-1
CDR3 length: 12

CDR3 protein: ASSHPGGLFYEQY
V gene: TRBV4-1
CDR3 length: 13

CDR3 protein: ASSYATGEITTEAF
V gene: TRBV6-2/TRBV6-3
CDR3 length: 14

CDR3 protein: ASSPSWGLAGEETQY
V gene: TRBV5-4
CDR3 length: 15

CDR3 protein: ASKPGTGGGTEAF
V gene: TRBV2
CDR3 length: 13

CDR3 protein: ASSWGTGGMNTEAF
V gene: TRBV6-2/TRBV6-3
CDR3 length: 14

CDR3 protein: ASSPLGSISYNEQF
V gene: TRBV5-6
CDR3 length: 14

CDR3 protein: ASEGSSYEQY
V gene: TRBV6-5
CDR3 length: 10

CDR3 protein: ASSFQDNKNEQF
V gene: TRBV6-2/TRBV6-3
CDR3 length: 12

CDR3 protein: ASSIDRGDATNEKLF
V gene: TRBV19
CDR3 length: 15

CDR3 protein: ASSLGPPGQGPDEQF
V gene: TRBV7-6
CDR3 length: 15

CDR3 protein: ASSSRTYEQY
V gene: TRBV5-6
CDR3 length: 10

CDR3 protein: ASSRPARGRAGNTIY
V gene: TRBV3-1/TRBV3-2
CDR3 length: 15

CDR3 protein: ASRLRSTNEKLF
V gene: TRBV2
CDR3 length: 12

CDR3 protein: ASSLGTGSNEKLF
V gene: TRBV27
CDR3 length: 13

CDR3 protein: ASSLGGGNEQF
V gene: TRBV18
CDR3 length: 11

CDR3 protein: ASSFRTFTPLH
V gene: TRBV12-3/TRBV12-4
CDR3 length: 11

CDR3 protein: ASSPPNRGETQY
V gene: TRBV18
CDR3 length: 12

CDR3 protein: ASSQELDYGYT
V gene: TRBV4-2
CDR3 length: 11

CDR3 protein: ATSTPTGTYEQY
V gene: TRBV15
CDR3 length: 12

CDR3 protein: ASSPTLAGGYQETQY
V gene: TRBV9
CDR3 length: 15

CDR3 protein: ASSVQGSEGYT
V gene: TRBV9
CDR3 length: 11

CDR3 protein: ASSPRGGTGNTIY
V gene: TRBV6-6
CDR3 length: 13

CDR3 protein: ASSQDLDNQPQH
V gene: TRBV4-3
CDR3 length: 12

CDR3 protein: ASSLTLLAGGPYNEQF
V gene: TRBV19
CDR3 length: 16

CDR3 protein: ASSLGEPYEQY
V gene: TRBV28
CDR3 length: 11

CDR3 protein: ASSYSDRRNSPLH
V gene: TRBV6-5
CDR3 length: 13